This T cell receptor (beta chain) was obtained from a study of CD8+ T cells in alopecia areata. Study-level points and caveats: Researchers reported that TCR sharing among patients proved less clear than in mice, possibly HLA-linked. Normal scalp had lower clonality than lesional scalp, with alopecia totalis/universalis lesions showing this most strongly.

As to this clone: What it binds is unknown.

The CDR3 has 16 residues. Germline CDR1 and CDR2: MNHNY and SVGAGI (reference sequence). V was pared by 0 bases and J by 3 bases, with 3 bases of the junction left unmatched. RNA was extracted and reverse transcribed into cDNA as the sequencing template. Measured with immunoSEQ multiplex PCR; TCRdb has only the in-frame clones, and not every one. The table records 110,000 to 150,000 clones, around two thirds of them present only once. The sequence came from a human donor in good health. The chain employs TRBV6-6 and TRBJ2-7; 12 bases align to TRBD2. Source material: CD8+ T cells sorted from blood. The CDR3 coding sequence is TGTGCCAGCAGTTACTCGAGACTAGCGGGAGACTACGAGCAGTACTTC. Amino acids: CASSYSRLAGDYEQYF.